The next 21 T cell receptor beta chains were all read from a single sample in a study of blood T cell dynamics during melanoma immunotherapy. Some clones are missing from TCRdb's copy, which holds only in-frame ones; the method was immunoSEQ multiplex PCR. This sample yields about 13,000 clones, of which around 92% are seen a single time; approximately 3.5% belongs to the top ten. Time point defined: pre-treatment baseline. The sample was blood, taken from a patient treated with checkpoint blockade. Receptor source: a human donor with melanoma.

This sequence joins TRBV9 and TRBJ2-5; D possibly corresponds to TRBD1 (5 bases). The V gene lost 0 bases and the J gene lost 3 bases, with 18 bases spanning the gap. CDR1 is SGDLS, CDR2 YYNGEE, per germline. The CDR3 extends over 17 amino acids. Here the CDR3 DNA reads TGTGCCAGCAGCGTAGAAAGTCAGGTAAGGGGTAAAGAGACCCAGTACTTC. This sequence encodes CASSVESQVRGKETQYF. The whole variable domain, remainder taken from reference TRBV9 and TRBJ2-5, is DSGVTQTPKHLITATGQRVTLRCSPRSGDLSVYWYQQSLDQGLQFLIQYYNGEERAKGNILERFSAQQFPDLHSELNLSSLELGDSALYFCASSVESQVRGKETQYFGPGTRLLVL.

This rearrangement joins TRBV6-1 to TRBJ2-5, with a possible D match to TRBD1 (6 bases). Germline assignment: CDR1 MNHNS and CDR2 SASEGT. The CDR3 has 14 residues. Trimming cost V 7 bases and J 1 base, with 13 bases left between them. The CDR3 DNA is TGTGCCAGCACGGAAGGGGGAGTCCAAGAGACCCAGTACTTC. Translated: CASTEGGVQETQYF.

The chain recombines TRBV5-1 with TRBJ2-7, with 9 nucleotides matching TRBD2. The CDR3 is 15 residues long. The germline gives CDR1 SGHRS, CDR2 YFSETQ. V shed 0 bases and J 4 bases; nucleotides not matched to a gene: 5. The CDR3 DNA sequence: TGCGCCAGCAGCTTGGATGCTAGCGGGGTTTACGAGCAGTACTTC. It specifies CASSLDASGVYEQYF.

The V call is TRBV18, the J call TRBJ2-2; D gene ambiguous. V was cut by 3 bases and J by 0 bases, with 17 bases left in between. This CDR3 has 18 amino acids. The germline V gene encodes CDR1 KGHSH and CDR2 LQKENI. CDR3: CASSPRTGPQTNTGELFF. The CDR3 coding sequence is TGTGCCAGCTCACCGAGAACCGGGCCACAAACGAACACCGGGGAGCTGTTTTTT.

CDR3 in amino acids: CASSSPTEGNSPLHF. DNA of the CDR3: TGTGCCAGCAGCTCTCCCACCGAGGGGAATTCACCCCTCCACTTT. The rearrangement links TRBV2 to TRBJ1-6; D is perhaps TRBD1 (5 bases). The CDR3 runs 15 residues. Trimming removed 6 bases from V and 7 bases from J, with 16 bases in between. Germline CDR1 SNHLY, CDR2 FYNNEI.

The chain combines TRBV28 with TRBJ2-7; 7 nucleotides line up with TRBD1. Germline V gene data show CDR1 as MDHEN and CDR2 as SYDVKM. V gave up 5 bases and J gave up 3 bases; unmatched junction bases: 13. The length of the CDR3 is 16 residues. CDR3 sequence reads: CASSLQGMGYYYEQYF. The CDR3 DNA sequence: TGTGCCAGCAGTCTACAGGGGATGGGCTACTACTACGAGCAGTACTTC. Looking up the rest from reference TRBV28 and TRBJ2-7 gives the full variable domain: DVKVTQSSRYLVKRTGEKVFLECVQDMDHENMFWYRQDPGLGLRLIYFSYDVKMKEKGDIPEGYSVSREKKERFSLILESASTNQTSMYLCASSLQGMGYYYEQYFGPGTRLTVT.

The rearrangement uses TRBV5-1 and TRBJ1-4; 8 bases agree with TRBD1. V dropped 6 bases and J dropped 8; count of bases not matched to a gene: 9. This CDR3 has 14 amino acids. The V gene's germline CDR1 is SGHRS and CDR2 YFSETQ. The CDR3, as DNA: TGCGCCAGCACCCTGGGGACAGGCGGAGAAAAACTGTTTTTT. Translated, it gives CASTLGTGGEKLFF.

The rearrangement uses TRBV27 and TRBJ2-1, with unresolved D. The length of the CDR3 is 17 residues. From germline, CDR1 is MNHEY and CDR2 SMNVEV (reference sequence). V lost 5 bases, J lost 4 bases, and 21 bases lay in between. DNA of the CDR3: TGTGCCAGCAGTCCCCGACCCAAAGCGACACTTTACAATGAGCAGTTCTTC. Translation gives CASSPRPKATLYNEQFF.

This rearrangement joins TRBV7-9 to TRBJ2-6; no clear D. With 4 bases removed from V and 0 bases from J, the gap between germline ends came to 13 bases. CDR3 length: 17 residues. Germline assignment: CDR1 SEHNR and CDR2 FQNEAQ (reference sequence). CDR3 bases: TGTGCCAGCAGCTCCGGTGAAGGCCTCTCTGGGGCCAACGTCCTGACTTTC. Translated: CASSSGEGLSGANVLTF. Variable domain in full (rest from reference TRBV7-9 and TRBJ2-6): DTGVSQNPRHKITKRGQNVTFRCDPISEHNRLYWYRQTLGQGPEFLTYFQNEAQLEKSRLLSDRFSAERPKGSFSTLEIQRTEQGDSAMYLCASSSGEGLSGANVLTFGAGSRLTVL.

The chain uses TRBV7-9 and TRBJ1-1; no definite D call. The CDR3 sequence is 15 residues long. V shed 1 base and J shed 0 bases, with 9 bases lying between them. Looked up from germline, CDR1 is SEHNR and CDR2 is FQNEAQ (reference sequence). The CDR3 DNA follows: TGTGCCAGCAGCTTAGTAGGGCGGATGAACACTGAAGCTTTCTTT. The encoded protein is CASSLVGRMNTEAFF.

V and J are TRBV7-9 and TRBJ1-1; tentatively, D is TRBD1 (6 bases). CDR3 length equals 13 residues. The V end was cut by 5 bases, the J end by 0 bases, with 7 bases between. Germline V gene sequence: CDR1 SEHNR, CDR2 FQNEAQ (reference sequence). CDR3 DNA sequence: TGTGCCAGCAGCGAGGGGGTGAACACTGAAGCTTTCTTT. This translates into CASSEGVNTEAFF.

The chain uses TRBV7-9 and TRBJ2-5; D possibly corresponds to TRBD1 (6 bases). This CDR3 is built from 15 residues. Germline V CDR1 and CDR2: SEHNR, FQNEAQ (reference sequence). Trimming took 1 base from V and 3 from J, leaving 12 bases between them. In DNA, the CDR3 is TGTGCCAGCAGCTTAGAGCAGGGGCGGAAAGAGACCCAGTACTTC. It codes for CASSLEQGRKETQYF.

The gene calls are TRBV7-9 and TRBJ2-1; 7 bases are shared with TRBD2. Germline loops: CDR1 SEHNR, CDR2 FQNEAQ (reference sequence). J gave up 4 bases and V 4 bases, and 7 bases lay outside the gene matches. The CDR3 runs to 15 residues. This CDR3 is CASSSTGGVYNEQFF. The CDR3 DNA follows: TGTGCCAGCAGCTCCACGGGAGGAGTATACAATGAGCAGTTCTTC.

V is TRBV12-1 and J is TRBJ1-2; the D call in the table, TRBD1, was not verified against the DNA. TRBV12-1 is reported as a pseudogene. The CDR3 extends over 16 amino acids. The CDR3 is CASSLRWGLTNYGYTF. The CDR3 region has the DNA TGTGCCAGCAGCCTGAGGTGGGGCTTAACTAACTATGGCTACACCTTC.

The gene calls are TRBV4-3 and TRBJ1-1; possibly TRBD1 for D (6 bases). Trimming removed 2 bases at V and 1 base at J, with 20 bases between. Germline V gives CDR1 LGHNA, CDR2 YSLEER. The CDR3 loop spans 18 amino acids. The CDR3 protein is CASSQYWGGAGWNTEAFF. The CDR3 bases are TGCGCCAGCAGCCAATATTGGGGGGGCGCTGGTTGGAACACTGAAGCTTTCTTT.

The V gene is TRBV19, the J gene TRBJ2-6, with D possibly matching TRBD1 (5 bases). The CDR3 is 19 amino acids. Trimming removed 6 bases from V and 0 bases from J, with 21 bases in between. The germline gives CDR1 LNHDA, CDR2 SQIVND (reference sequence). The CDR3 DNA is TGTGCCAGTAGCCCTAGACAGCCATTCCAAACCTCTGGGGCCAACGTCCTGACTTTC. It encodes CASSPRQPFQTSGANVLTF. Variable domain in full (rest from reference TRBV19 and TRBJ2-6): DGGITQSPKYLFRKEGQNVTLSCEQNLNHDAMYWYRQDPGQGLRLIYYSQIVNDFQKGDIAEGYSVSREKKESFPLTVTSAQKNPTAFYLCASSPRQPFQTSGANVLTFGAGSRLTVL.

This chain connects TRBV5-1 to TRBJ2-1, with 10 bases fitting TRBD2. Germline V CDR1 and CDR2: SGHRS, YFSETQ. CDR3 size: 16 residues. Trimming took 6 bases from V and 4 from J; bases not matched to a gene: 10. DNA of the CDR3: TGCGCCAGCACCACCGGGTCTAGCGGGAGTTACAATGAGCAGTTCTTC. Translating gives CASTTGSSGSYNEQFF.

CDR3 in amino acids: CASSEFPRRSYEQYF. In DNA form, the CDR3 reads TGTGCCAGCAGTGAATTCCCGCGGAGGTCCTACGAGCAGTACTTC. This sequence joins TRBV6-1 and TRBJ2-7, with a weak D call TRBD2 (5 bases). CDR1 and CDR2 from the germline V gene are MNHNS and SASEGT. The CDR3 runs 15 residues. Trimming shortened V by 2 bases and J by 1 base, and 12 bases separated the two germline ends.

The chain links TRBV6-4 to TRBJ2-3; 9 positions agree with TRBD2. The CDR3 has 15 amino acids. CDR1 and CDR2 from the germline V gene are MRHNA and SNTAGT. Losses at the gene ends were 7 bases for V and 7 bases for J; bases not matched to a gene: 12. This CDR3 is CASILPAGGLNTQYF. CDR3 DNA sequence: TGTGCCAGCATCCTTCCCGCGGGGGGGCTCAATACGCAGTATTTT.

This chain joins TRBV7-9 and TRBJ2-7; 10 positions match TRBD1. CDR1 and CDR2 (germline): SEHNR, FQNEAQ (reference sequence). This CDR3 is built from 14 residues. Trimming at V came to 4 bases and at J to 3 bases, leaving 3 bases not matched to a gene. CDR3 bases: TGTGCCAGCAGCTCGGACAGGGGGTTCTACGAGCAGTACTTC. Translation gives CASSSDRGFYEQYF.

The chain couples TRBV28 to TRBJ1-3, with D maybe TRBD1 (6 bases). CDR1 is MDHEN, CDR2 SYDVKM, per germline. This CDR3 comprises 15 residues. Trimming cost V 8 bases and J 2 bases, with 16 bases left between them. The CDR3 here is CASGFRGTPGNTIYF. CDR3 nucleotide sequence: TGTGCCAGCGGATTTAGGGGGACCCCTGGAAACACCATATATTTT. Complete variable domain (other parts from reference TRBV28 and TRBJ1-3): DVKVTQSSRYLVKRTGEKVFLECVQDMDHENMFWYRQDPGLGLRLIYFSYDVKMKEKGDIPEGYSVSREKKERFSLILESASTNQTSMYLCASGFRGTPGNTIYFGEGSWLTVV.